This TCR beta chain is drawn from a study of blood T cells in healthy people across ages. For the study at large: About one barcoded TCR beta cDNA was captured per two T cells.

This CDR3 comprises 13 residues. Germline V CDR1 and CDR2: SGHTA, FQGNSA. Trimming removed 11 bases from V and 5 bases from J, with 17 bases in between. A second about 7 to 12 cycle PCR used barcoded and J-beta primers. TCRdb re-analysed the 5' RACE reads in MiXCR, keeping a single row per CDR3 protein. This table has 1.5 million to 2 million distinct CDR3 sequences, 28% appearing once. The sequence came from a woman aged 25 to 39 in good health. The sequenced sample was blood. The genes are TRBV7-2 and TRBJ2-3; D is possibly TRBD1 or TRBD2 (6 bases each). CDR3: CASSRGVQDTQYF. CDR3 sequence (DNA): TGTGCCTCCTCAAGGGGGGTTCAAGATACGCAGTATTTT.